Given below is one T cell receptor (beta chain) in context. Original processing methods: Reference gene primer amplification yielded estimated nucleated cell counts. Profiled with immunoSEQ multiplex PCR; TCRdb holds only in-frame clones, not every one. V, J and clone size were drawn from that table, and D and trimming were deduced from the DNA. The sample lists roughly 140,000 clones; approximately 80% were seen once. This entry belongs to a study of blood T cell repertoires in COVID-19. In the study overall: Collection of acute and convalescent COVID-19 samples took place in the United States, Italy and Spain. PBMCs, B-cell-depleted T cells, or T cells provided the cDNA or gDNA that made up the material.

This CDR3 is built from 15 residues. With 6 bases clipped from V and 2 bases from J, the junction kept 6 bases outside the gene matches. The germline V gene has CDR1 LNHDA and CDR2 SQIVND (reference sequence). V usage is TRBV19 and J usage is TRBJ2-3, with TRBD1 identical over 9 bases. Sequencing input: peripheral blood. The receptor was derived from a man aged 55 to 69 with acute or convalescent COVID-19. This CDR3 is CASSPRQGDTDTQYF. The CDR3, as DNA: TGTGCCAGTAGCCCTAGACAGGGGGACACAGATACGCAGTATTTT.